Listed here is a single T cell receptor (beta chain). This clonotype was picked up a small number of times. What antigen it recognizes has not been identified. No clone much larger than this one lies a single base away; base qualities are absent. Libraries were prepared through PCR. The sequencer was an Illumina HiSeq 2500. Unique molecular identifiers were incorporated into TCR beta cDNA libraries to reduce PCR and sequencing biases. Every 1 to 10 million input T cells yielded approximately 500,000 cDNA molecules, meaning each molecule approximated one T cell. Patient libraries were prepared and sequenced with the same protocol used for the earlier healthy control dataset. Samples belonging to the same batch were prepared together, multiplexed and sequenced on a shared HiSeq lane. Turning to the authors' computational methods: Raw barcoded reads were processed with MIGEC, and single-read molecular identifier groups were discarded before consensus assembly and CDR3 extraction. Clonotype tables were post-analysed with VDJtools, and diversity was normalized by down-sampling all datasets to the smallest sample size. To correct batch-related cross-sample contamination, repertoire overlap clustering matched CDR3 amino acid sequences but not nucleotide sequences. TCRdb's own reprocessing of the public reads used fastp at Q25 and MiXCR and kept productive beta chains. Every entry covers one CDR3 protein and lists the most common genes and DNA from its rows. These V and J calls originate from TCRdb's pipeline instead of the authors' own analysis. The sample table lists around 500,000 distinct CDR3 sequences, around 36% of them with a count of one. The top ten hold approximately 6% of the sample.

The data were obtained in a study of post-analysis software for immune sequencing data (dated by TCRdb to between 2014 and 2016). About the study as a whole: Recorded disease courses included relapsing-remitting, secondary progressive and progressive-relapsing multiple sclerosis, with some patients lacking subtype annotation. The patient repertoires were set against around ten previously published healthy control repertoires from donors whose ages ranged from roughly 6 to 26 years. A subset of samples was prepared in parallel using single-end sample barcoding, then pooled and co-amplified after Illumina adapter ligation.

To demonstrate the VDJtools post-analysis software, the study profiled TCR beta repertoires from the peripheral blood of under 15 young patients with multiple sclerosis. Multiple sclerosis patients were children and adolescents aged roughly 6 to 17 years. What the work shows at the level of the full study, not this receptor alone: The multiple sclerosis patient group was slightly younger than the control group. Significantly higher frequencies in patients than in controls were found for five or six TRBV segments, including TRBV5-6, TRBV5-1 and TRBV20-1. Strong co-clustering of samples prepared in the same batch was shown by direct clustering with F measure, prompting a batch-effect correction. Compared with controls, multiple sclerosis patients had significantly lower normalized Chao1 diversity, a finding suggesting substantial peripheral T-cell clonal expansion.

Including cysteine and phenylalanine, the CDR3 has 13 amino acids. Here the CDR3 DNA is all that survives: 39 bases in frame from base 1. V lost 2 bases and J lost 4 bases; the stretch between them is 11 bases long. CDR1 and CDR2, looked up from the germline V gene, are SQVTM and ANQGSEA. Input material: blood. The sequence joins TRBV29-1 to TRBJ1-2; a tentative D call is TRBD1 (5 bases match). The receptor was isolated from a girl younger than 18 with multiple sclerosis. For the CDR3, the sequence is CSVERRGPYGYTF. DNA sequence: TGCAGCGTTGAAAGGCGGGGCCCCTATGGCTACACCTTC.